This T cell receptor (beta chain) was profiled in a study of blood T cell repertoires in COVID-19. For the study at large: The analysed material was cDNA or gDNA that came from T cells, B-cell-depleted T cells, or PBMCs.

Per the original methods: Amplification from reference gene primers served as the basis for estimated nucleated cell counts. Some clones are missing from TCRdb's copy, which holds only in-frame ones; the method was immunoSEQ multiplex PCR. That table supplies the V and J calls and clone size; D and trimming were determined from the DNA. The repertoire holds some 120,000 clones, with 85% as singletons. The CDR3 length is 16 residues. CDR1 is SGHVS and CDR2 is FNYEAQ in the germline V gene. Losses at the gene ends were 3 bases for V and 0 bases for J; bases not matched to a gene: 4. This receptor was taken from a middle-aged man with acute or convalescent COVID-19. The sequenced material came from peripheral blood. The chain combines TRBV7-6 with TRBJ2-2, with 7 bases fitting TRBD2. The DNA of the CDR3 is TGTGCCAGCAGCTTTAGACTAGCAGCGAACACCGGGGAGCTGTTTTTT. It encodes CASSFRLAANTGELFF.